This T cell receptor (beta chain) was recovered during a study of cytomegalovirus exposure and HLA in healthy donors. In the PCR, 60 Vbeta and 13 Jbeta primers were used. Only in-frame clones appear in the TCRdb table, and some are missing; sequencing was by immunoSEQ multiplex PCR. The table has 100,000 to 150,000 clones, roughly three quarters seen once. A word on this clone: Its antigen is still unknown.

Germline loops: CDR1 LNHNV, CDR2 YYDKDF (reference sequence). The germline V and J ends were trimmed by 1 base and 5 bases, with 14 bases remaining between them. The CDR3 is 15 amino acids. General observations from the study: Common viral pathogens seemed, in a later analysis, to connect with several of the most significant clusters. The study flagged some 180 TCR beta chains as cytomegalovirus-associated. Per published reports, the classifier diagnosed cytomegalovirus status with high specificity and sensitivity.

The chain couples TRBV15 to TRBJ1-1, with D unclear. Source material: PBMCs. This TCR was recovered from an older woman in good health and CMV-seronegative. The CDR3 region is CATSRVAGFATEAFF. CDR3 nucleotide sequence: TGTGCCACCAGCAGAGTAGCCGGGTTTGCTACTGAAGCTTTCTTT.